Below, 3 T cell receptor beta chains from the same sample are listed, as sequenced in a study of T cell responses to AZD1222 COVID-19 vaccine. TCRdb keeps only in-frame clones here, not all; method: immunoSEQ multiplex PCR. This sample has 150,000 to 200,000 clones; roughly 88% occur once, and the top ten carry approximately 5.9%. The specimen comprised peripheral blood, sampled 28 days after the second AZD1222 dose. The receptors were gathered from an adult who received the AZD1222 COVID-19 vaccine.

This rearrangement joins TRBV19 to TRBJ1-3; D is ambiguous. V lost 6 bases, J lost 3 bases, and 15 bases lay in between. The germline V gene encodes CDR1 LNHDA and CDR2 SQIVND (reference sequence). The CDR3 loop spans 15 amino acids. The CDR3 reads CASRREMAVGNTIYF. CDR3 sequence (DNA): TGTGCCAGTAGGCGAGAAATGGCAGTTGGAAACACCATATATTTT.

V usage is TRBV7-3 and J usage is TRBJ1-5; D unresolved. Germline V gene data show CDR1 as SGHTA and CDR2 as FQGTGA. Trimming took 2 bases from V and 7 from J, leaving 9 bases between them. The CDR3 covers 13 residues. CDR3 nucleotides: TGTGCCAGCAGCTTATCGTTGGGACAGCCCCAGCATTTT. Translation: CASSLSLGQPQHF.

The CDR3 protein is CASTYPTGVGEKLFF. CDR3 coding DNA: TGTGCCAGCACTTATCCGACAGGGGTCGGTGAAAAACTGTTTTTT. The chain couples TRBV28 to TRBJ1-4; TRBD1 aligns across 8 bases. Germline V lookup: CDR1 MDHEN, CDR2 SYDVKM. The CDR3 runs 15 residues. Germline trimming cut 7 bases from V and 7 bases from J; bases unmatched to any gene: 11. Looking up the rest from reference TRBV28 and TRBJ1-4 gives the full variable domain: DVKVTQSSRYLVKRTGEKVFLECVQDMDHENMFWYRQDPGLGLRLIYFSYDVKMKEKGDIPEGYSVSREKKERFSLILESASTNQTSMYLCASTYPTGVGEKLFFGSGTQLSVL.